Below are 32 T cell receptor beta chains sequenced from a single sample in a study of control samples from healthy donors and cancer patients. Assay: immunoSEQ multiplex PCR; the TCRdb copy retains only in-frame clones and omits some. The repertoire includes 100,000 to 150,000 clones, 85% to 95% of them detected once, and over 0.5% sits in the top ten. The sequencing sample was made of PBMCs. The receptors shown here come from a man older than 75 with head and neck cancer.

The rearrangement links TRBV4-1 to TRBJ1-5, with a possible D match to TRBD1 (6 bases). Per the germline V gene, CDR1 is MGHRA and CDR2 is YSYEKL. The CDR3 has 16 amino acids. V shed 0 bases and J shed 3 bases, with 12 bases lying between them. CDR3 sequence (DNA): TGCGCCAGCAGCCAAGATCGGGGGACAATCAATCAGCCCCAGCATTTT. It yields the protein CASSQDRGTINQPQHF.

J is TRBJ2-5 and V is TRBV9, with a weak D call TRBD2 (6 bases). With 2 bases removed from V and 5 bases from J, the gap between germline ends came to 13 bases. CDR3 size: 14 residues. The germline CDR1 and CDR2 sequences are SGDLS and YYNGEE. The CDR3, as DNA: TGTGCCAGCAGCGTGGAGGGGTTCGGGGAGACCCAGTACTTC. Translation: CASSVEGFGETQYF.

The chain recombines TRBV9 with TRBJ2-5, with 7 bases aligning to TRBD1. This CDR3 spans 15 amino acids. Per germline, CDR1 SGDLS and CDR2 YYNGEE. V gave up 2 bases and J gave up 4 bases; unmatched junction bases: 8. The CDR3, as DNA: TGTGCCAGCAGCGTGACACAGGGGCCCGCAGAGACCCAGTACTTC. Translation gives CASSVTQGPAETQYF.

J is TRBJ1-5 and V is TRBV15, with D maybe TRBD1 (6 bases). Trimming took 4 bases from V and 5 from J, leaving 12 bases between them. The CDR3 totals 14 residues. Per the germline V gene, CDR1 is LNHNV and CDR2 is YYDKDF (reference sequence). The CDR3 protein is CATSIGQLYQPQHF. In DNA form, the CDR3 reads TGTGCCACCAGCATAGGACAGCTATATCAGCCCCAGCATTTT.

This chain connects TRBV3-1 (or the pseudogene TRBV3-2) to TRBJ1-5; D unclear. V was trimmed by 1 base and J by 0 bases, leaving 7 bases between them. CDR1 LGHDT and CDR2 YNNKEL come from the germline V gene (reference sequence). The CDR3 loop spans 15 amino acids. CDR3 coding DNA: TGTGCCAGCAGCCAAGGTTGGGATAGCAATCAGCCCCAGCATTTT. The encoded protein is CASSQGWDSNQPQHF.

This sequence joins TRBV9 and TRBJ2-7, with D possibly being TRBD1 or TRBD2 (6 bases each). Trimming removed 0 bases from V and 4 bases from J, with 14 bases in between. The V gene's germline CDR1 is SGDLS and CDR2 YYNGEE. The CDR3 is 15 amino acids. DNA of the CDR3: TGTGCCAGCAGCGTAGGAGGGGGGCGGGTATACGAGCAGTACTTC. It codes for CASSVGGGRVYEQYF. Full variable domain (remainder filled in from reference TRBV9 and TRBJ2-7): DSGVTQTPKHLITATGQRVTLRCSPRSGDLSVYWYQQSLDQGLQFLIQYYNGEERAKGNILERFSAQQFPDLHSELNLSSLELGDSALYFCASSVGGGRVYEQYFGPGTRLTVT.

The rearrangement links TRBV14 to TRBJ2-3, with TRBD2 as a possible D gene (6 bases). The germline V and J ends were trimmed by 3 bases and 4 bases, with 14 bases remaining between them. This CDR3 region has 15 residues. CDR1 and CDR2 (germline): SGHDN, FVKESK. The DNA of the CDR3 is TGTGCCAGCAGCCATAGCGGCGACCTCGCAGATACGCAGTATTTT. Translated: CASSHSGDLADTQYF. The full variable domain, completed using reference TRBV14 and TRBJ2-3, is EAGVTQFPSHSVIEKGQTVTLRCDPISGHDNLYWYRRVMGKEIKFLLHFVKESKQDESGMPNNRFLAERTGGTYSTLKVQPAELEDSGVYFCASSHSGDLADTQYFGPGTRLTVL.

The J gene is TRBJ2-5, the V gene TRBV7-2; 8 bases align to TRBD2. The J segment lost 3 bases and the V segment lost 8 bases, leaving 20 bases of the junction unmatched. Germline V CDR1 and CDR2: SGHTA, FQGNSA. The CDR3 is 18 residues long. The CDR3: CASFGGDPLAGRKETQYF. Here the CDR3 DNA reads TGTGCCAGCTTTGGCGGTGACCCATTAGCGGGAAGGAAAGAGACCCAGTACTTC. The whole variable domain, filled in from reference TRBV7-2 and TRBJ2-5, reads GAGVSQSPSNKVTEKGKDVELRCDPISGHTALYWYRQSLGQGLEFLIYFQGNSAPDKSGLPSDRFSAERTGGSVSTLTIQRTQQEDSAVYLCASFGGDPLAGRKETQYFGPGTRLLVL.

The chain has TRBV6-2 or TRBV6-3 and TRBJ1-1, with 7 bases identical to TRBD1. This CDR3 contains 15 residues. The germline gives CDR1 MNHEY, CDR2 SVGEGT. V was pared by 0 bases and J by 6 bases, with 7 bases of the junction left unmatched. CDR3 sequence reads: CASSYSGRGKAEAFF. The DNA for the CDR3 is TGTGCCAGCAGTTACTCGGGCAGGGGGAAGGCTGAAGCTTTCTTT.

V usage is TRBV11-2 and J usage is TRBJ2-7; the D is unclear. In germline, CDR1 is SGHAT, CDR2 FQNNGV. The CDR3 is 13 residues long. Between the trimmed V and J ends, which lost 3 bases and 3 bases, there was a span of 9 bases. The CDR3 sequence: CASSLEPVYEQYF. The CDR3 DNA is TGTGCCAGCAGCTTGGAGCCCGTCTACGAGCAGTACTTC.

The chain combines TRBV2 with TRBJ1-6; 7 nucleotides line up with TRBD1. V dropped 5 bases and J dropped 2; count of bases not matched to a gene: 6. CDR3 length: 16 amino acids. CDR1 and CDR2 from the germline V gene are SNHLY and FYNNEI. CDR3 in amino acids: CASSNQGVPYNSPLHF. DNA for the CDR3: TGTGCCAGCAGTAACCAGGGGGTCCCCTATAATTCACCCCTCCACTTT.

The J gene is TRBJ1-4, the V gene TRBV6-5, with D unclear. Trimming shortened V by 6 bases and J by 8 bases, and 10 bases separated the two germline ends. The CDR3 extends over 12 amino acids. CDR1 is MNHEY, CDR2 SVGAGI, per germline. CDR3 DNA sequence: TGTGCCAGCAGCCTAGGATCAGAAAAACTGTTTTTT. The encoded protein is CASSLGSEKLFF.

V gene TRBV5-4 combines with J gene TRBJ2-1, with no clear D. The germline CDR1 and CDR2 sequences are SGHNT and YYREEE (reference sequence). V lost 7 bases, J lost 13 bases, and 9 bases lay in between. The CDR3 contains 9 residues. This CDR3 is CASGNLQFF. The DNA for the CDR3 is TGTGCCAGCGGCAACCTCCAGTTCTTC.

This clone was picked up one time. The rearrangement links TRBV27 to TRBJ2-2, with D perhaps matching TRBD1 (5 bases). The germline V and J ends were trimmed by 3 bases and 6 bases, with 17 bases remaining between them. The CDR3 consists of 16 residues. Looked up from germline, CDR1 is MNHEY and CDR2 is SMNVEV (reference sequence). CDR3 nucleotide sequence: TGTGCCAGCAGTTTTGGGGCCACAAAGGTCCCCGGGGAGCTGTTTTTT. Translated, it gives CASSFGATKVPGELFF.

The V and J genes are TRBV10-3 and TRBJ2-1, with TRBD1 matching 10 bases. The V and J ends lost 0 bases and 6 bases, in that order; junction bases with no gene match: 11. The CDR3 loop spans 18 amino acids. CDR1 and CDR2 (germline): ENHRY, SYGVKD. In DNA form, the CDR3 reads TGTGCCATCAGTGAGTCCGGTATGATGACAGGGGGCTCCAATGAGCAGTTCTTC. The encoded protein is CAISESGMMTGGSNEQFF.

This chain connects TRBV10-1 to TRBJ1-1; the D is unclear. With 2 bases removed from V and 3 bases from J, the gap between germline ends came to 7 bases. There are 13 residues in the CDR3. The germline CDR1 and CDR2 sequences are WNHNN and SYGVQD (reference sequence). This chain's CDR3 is CASSEDGHTEAFF. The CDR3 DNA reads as TGCGCCAGCAGTGAGGACGGTCACACTGAAGCTTTCTTT.

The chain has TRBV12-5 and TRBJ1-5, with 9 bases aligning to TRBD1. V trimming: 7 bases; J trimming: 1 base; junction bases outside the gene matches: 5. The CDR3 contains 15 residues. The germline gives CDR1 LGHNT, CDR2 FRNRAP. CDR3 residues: CASATGGLSNQPQHF. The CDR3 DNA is TGTGCTAGTGCCACAGGGGGCCTCAGCAATCAGCCCCAGCATTTT.

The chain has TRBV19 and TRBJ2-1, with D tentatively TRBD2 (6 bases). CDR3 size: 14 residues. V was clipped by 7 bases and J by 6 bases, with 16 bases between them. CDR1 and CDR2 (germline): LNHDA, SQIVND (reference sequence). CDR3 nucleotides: TGTGCCAGTACCGGCAGCGTGGGGGGCAATGAGCAGTTCTTC. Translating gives CASTGSVGGNEQFF.

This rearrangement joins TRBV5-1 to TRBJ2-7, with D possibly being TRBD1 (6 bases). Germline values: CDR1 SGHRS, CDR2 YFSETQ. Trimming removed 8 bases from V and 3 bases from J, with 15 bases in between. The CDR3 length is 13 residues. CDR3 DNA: TGCGCCAGTACGACAGGACAAGGCTACGAGCAGTACTTC. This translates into CASTTGQGYEQYF.

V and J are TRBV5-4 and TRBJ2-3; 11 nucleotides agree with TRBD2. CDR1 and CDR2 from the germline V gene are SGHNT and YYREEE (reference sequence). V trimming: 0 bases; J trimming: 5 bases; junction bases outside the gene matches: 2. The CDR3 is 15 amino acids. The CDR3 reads CASSLGLAGQDTQYF. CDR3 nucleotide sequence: TGTGCCAGCAGCTTGGGACTAGCGGGGCAAGATACGCAGTATTTT.

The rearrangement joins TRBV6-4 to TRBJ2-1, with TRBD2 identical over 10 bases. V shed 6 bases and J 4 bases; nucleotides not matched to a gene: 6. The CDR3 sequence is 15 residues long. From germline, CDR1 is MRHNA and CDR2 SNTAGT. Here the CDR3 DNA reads TGTGCCAGCAGACAGCTAGCGGGAGCGTACAATGAGCAGTTCTTC. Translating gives CASRQLAGAYNEQFF.

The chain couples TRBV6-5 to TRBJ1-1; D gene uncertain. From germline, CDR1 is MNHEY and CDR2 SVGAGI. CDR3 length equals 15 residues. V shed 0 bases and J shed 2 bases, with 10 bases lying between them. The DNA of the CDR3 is TGTGCCAGCAGTTACTCAGCGGATTTAAACACTGAAGCTTTCTTT. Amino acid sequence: CASSYSADLNTEAFF.

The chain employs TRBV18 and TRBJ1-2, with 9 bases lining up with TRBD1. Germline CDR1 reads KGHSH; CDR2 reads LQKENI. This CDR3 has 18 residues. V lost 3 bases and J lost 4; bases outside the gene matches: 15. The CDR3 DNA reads TGTGCCAGCTCACCCTTGCCCCACTCACAGGGGGCATCCTATGGCTACACCTTC. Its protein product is CASSPLPHSQGASYGYTF.

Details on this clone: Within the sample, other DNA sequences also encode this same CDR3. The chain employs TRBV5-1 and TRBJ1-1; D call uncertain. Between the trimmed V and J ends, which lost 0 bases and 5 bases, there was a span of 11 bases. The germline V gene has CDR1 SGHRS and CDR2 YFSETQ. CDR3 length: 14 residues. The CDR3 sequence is CASSLDAGGTEAFF. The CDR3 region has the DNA TGCGCCAGCAGCTTGGATGCGGGAGGGACTGAAGCTTTCTTT.

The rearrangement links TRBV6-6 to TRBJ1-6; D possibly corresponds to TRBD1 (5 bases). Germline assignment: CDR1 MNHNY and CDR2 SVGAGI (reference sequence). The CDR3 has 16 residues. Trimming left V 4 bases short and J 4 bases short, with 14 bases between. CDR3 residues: CASSSGRNRYNSPLHF. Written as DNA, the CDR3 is TGTGCCAGCAGTTCGGGACGGAATCGATATAATTCACCCCTCCACTTT.

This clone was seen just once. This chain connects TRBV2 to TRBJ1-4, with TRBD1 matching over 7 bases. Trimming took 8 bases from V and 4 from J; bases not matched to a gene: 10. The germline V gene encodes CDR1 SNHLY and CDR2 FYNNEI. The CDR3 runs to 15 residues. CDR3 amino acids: CASSRQGAGNEKLFF. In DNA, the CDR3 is TGTGCCAGCTCTAGACAGGGAGCCGGTAATGAAAAACTGTTTTTT. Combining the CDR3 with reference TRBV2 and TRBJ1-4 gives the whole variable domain EPEVTQTPSHQVTQMGQEVILRCVPISNHLYFYWYRQILGQKVEFLVSFYNNEISEKSEIFDDQFSVERPDGSNFTLKIRSTKLEDSAMYFCASSRQGAGNEKLFFGSGTQLSVL.

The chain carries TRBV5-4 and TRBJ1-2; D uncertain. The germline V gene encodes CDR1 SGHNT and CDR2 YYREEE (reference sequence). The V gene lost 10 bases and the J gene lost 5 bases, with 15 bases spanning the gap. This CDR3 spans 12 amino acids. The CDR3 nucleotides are TGTGCCGCAGCCGCTGCGGGGTATGGCTACACCTTC. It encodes CAAAAAGYGYTF.

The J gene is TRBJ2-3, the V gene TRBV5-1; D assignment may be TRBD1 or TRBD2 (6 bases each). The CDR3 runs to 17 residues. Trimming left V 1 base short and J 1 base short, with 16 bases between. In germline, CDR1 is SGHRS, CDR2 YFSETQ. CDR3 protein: CASSLWGALGGTDTQYF. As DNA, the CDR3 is TGCGCCAGCAGCTTGTGGGGGGCCCTGGGGGGCACAGATACGCAGTATTTT.

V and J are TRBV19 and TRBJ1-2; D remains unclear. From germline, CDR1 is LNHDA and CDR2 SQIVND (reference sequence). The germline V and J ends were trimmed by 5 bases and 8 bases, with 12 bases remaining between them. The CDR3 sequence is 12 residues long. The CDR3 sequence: CASSPGPVGYTF. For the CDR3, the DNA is TGTGCCAGTAGTCCGGGTCCAGTGGGCTACACCTTC.

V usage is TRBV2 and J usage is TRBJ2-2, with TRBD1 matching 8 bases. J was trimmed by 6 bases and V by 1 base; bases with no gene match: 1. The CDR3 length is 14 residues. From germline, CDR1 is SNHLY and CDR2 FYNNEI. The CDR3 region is CASSEGRGPGELFF. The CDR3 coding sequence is TGTGCCAGCAGTGAAGGCAGGGGGCCCGGGGAGCTGTTTTTT.

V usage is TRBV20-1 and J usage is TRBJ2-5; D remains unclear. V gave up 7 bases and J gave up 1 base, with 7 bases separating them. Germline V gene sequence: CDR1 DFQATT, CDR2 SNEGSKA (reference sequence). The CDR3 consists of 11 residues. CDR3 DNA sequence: TGCAGTGTCGGCGTCCAAGAGACCCAGTACTTC. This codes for CSVGVQETQYF.

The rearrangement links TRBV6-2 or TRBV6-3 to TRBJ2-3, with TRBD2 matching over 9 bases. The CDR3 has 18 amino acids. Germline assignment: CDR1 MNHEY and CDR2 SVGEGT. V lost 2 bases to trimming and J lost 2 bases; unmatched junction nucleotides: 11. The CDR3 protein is CASSYEEWRGGVTDTQYF. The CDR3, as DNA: TGTGCCAGCAGTTACGAGGAATGGCGGGGGGGCGTCACAGATACGCAGTATTTT.